These 16 T cell receptor beta chains were sequenced from one sample in a study of T-cell memory formation after mild COVID-19. Via MiXCR, TCRdb re-called the 5' RACE reads, giving one row per CDR3 protein. The data show roughly 450,000 distinct CDR3 sequences, around a sixth seen once. Sample: PBMCs or a T cell subset sorted from them (not recorded which). Receptors were obtained from an adult woman who had mild COVID-19 (a few samples of this study predate the infection). Cell type and time point are not known.

The V call is TRBV7-3, the J call TRBJ2-1; 9 nucleotides align to TRBD2. J lost 1 base, V lost 5 bases, and 6 bases had no gene match. Germline V gives CDR1 SGHTA, CDR2 FQGTGA. This CDR3 is 16 amino acids long. The CDR3: CASSLLAGTSYNEQFF. The CDR3 DNA reads as TGTGCCAGCAGCCTCCTAGCGGGGACATCCTACAATGAGCAGTTCTTC.

This clonotype was seen only a few times. The chain combines TRBV6-5 with TRBJ1-6; D is perhaps TRBD1 (5 bases). The CDR3 loop spans 13 amino acids. Germline V gene sequence: CDR1 MNHEY, CDR2 SVGAGI. Deletions cut 3 bases from V and 9 bases from J, with 9 bases between. The CDR3 protein is CASSYRGGSPLHF. As DNA, the CDR3 is TGTGCCAGCAGTTATCGCGGGGGTTCACCCCTCCACTTT.

This clonotype was found a few times. This chain links TRBV5-1 with TRBJ2-3, with D hard to call. Trimming took off 0 bases at V and 6 bases at J, with 14 bases between the two ends. Germline CDR1 is SGHRS and CDR2 is YFSETQ. There are 15 residues in the CDR3. CDR3 region: CASSLADPARDTQYF. In DNA form, the CDR3 reads TGCGCCAGCAGCTTGGCCGATCCCGCGAGGGATACGCAGTATTTT. The full variable domain, its missing parts supplied by reference TRBV5-1 and TRBJ2-3, is KAGVTQTPRYLIKTRGQQVTLSCSPISGHRSVSWYQQTPGQGLQFLFEYFSETQRNKGNFPGRFSGRQFSNSRSEMNVSTLELGDSALYLCASSLADPARDTQYFGPGTRLTVL.

This clonotype was observed a handful of times. This CDR3 is CASSGQTGTTSTDTQYF. The CDR3 region has the DNA TGTGCCAGCAGCGGCCAGACAGGGACCACTAGCACAGATACGCAGTATTTT. The chain couples TRBV7-6 to TRBJ2-3; 7 bases match TRBD1. This CDR3 is built from 17 residues. Germline lookup yields CDR1 SGHVS and CDR2 FNYEAQ. Trimming took 5 bases from V and 0 from J; bases not matched to a gene: 11.

The sample holds many counts of this clonotype. The rearrangement joins TRBV20-1 to TRBJ2-3; D is perhaps TRBD1 (6 bases). The CDR3 has 17 amino acids. Germline V gene data show CDR1 as DFQATT and CDR2 as SNEGSKA (reference sequence). V shed 2 bases and J shed 2 bases, with 20 bases lying between them. The CDR3 loop reads CSARPPAGRGHTDTQYF. Here the CDR3 DNA reads TGCAGTGCTAGACCTCCCGCAGGCAGGGGACACACAGATACGCAGTATTTT.

The chain uses TRBV24-1 and TRBJ1-1; D might be TRBD1 (6 bases). Trimming cost V 6 bases and J 1 base, with 11 bases left between them. Germline values: CDR1 KGHDR, CDR2 SFDVKD. This CDR3 is 14 amino acids long. CDR3 in DNA: TGTGCCACCAGTCCCAGGGGCGCGAACACTGAAGCTTTCTTT. Protein product: CATSPRGANTEAFF.

This clonotype was picked up a small number of times. The chain carries TRBV10-3 and TRBJ1-1; no definite D call. The CDR3 covers 13 residues. V lost 8 bases and J lost 6, with 16 bases in between. CDR1 is ENHRY, CDR2 SYGVKD, per germline. CDR3 in DNA: TGTGCCATCGGACTGCGGAGTACCGCTGAAGCTTTCTTT. Its translation is CAIGLRSTAEAFF.

There are a few counts of this clonotype. The gene calls are TRBV7-2 and TRBJ2-2, with a tentative D call TRBD1 (6 bases). The CDR3 runs to 15 residues. V shed 5 bases and J shed 6 bases, with 16 bases lying between them. Germline V lookup: CDR1 SGHTA, CDR2 FQGNSA. CDR3 loop: CASSKMGARAGELFF. CDR3 DNA sequence: TGTGCCAGCAGCAAAATGGGGGCTAGGGCCGGGGAGCTGTTTTTT.

This clonotype was detected a few times. This rearrangement joins TRBV9 to TRBJ2-1; tentative D call: TRBD2 (6 bases). There are 13 residues in the CDR3. The germline V gene encodes CDR1 SGDLS and CDR2 YYNGEE. Trimming left V 7 bases short and J 8 bases short, with 16 bases between. The CDR3 region has the DNA TGTGCCAGCGGGAGCGGGTCATTGTATGAGCAGTTCTTC. The encoded protein is CASGSGSLYEQFF.

The chain has TRBV14 and TRBJ2-3; 9 nucleotides match TRBD1. Germline loops: CDR1 SGHDN, CDR2 FVKESK. V shed 0 bases and J 6 bases; nucleotides not matched to a gene: 7. The CDR3 is 16 residues long. The CDR3 region is CASSQDPDRGFDTQYF. The CDR3 DNA is TGTGCCAGCAGCCAAGATCCGGACAGGGGATTTGATACGCAGTATTTT.

This clonotype was seen ten or more times. The chain combines TRBV15 with TRBJ2-1, with TRBD1 matching 8 bases. Germline CDR1 is LNHNV and CDR2 is YYDKDF (reference sequence). There are 16 residues in the CDR3. V shed 4 bases, J shed 2 bases, and the junction held 7 bases outside the gene matches. The CDR3 sequence: CATSTQGQATYNEQFF. DNA for the CDR3: TGTGCCACCAGCACTCAGGGACAGGCGACCTACAATGAGCAGTTCTTC.

This clonotype was found many times. This chain joins TRBV7-9 and TRBJ1-1, with D maybe TRBD1 (6 bases). Trimming took off 3 bases at V and 1 base at J, with 9 bases between the two ends. The CDR3 sequence is 14 residues long. In germline, CDR1 is SEHNR, CDR2 FQNEAQ (reference sequence). DNA for the CDR3: TGTGCCAGCAGCTTGGGGGGCCAGAACACTGAAGCTTTCTTT. It translates to CASSLGGQNTEAFF.

This clonotype was observed many times. V is TRBV5-4 and J is TRBJ1-2; 10 bases map to TRBD1. CDR1 and CDR2 from the germline V gene are SGHNT and YYREEE (reference sequence). With V trimmed by 4 bases and J by 5 bases, 5 bases remained unmatched. The CDR3 runs 14 residues. In DNA form, the CDR3 reads TGTGCCAGCAGCCCCCGACAGGGGGCATATGGCTACACCTTC. Protein product: CASSPRQGAYGYTF.

This clonotype came up a few times. The V and J genes are TRBV6-1 and TRBJ1-2, with TRBD1 identical over 7 bases. The CDR3 spans 13 residues. The germline gives CDR1 MNHNS, CDR2 SASEGT. The V and J ends lost 5 bases and 8 bases, in that order; junction bases with no gene match: 8. The DNA of the CDR3 is TGTGCCAGCAGTCTGGACAGGAGAGGGGGCTACACCTTC. Protein product: CASSLDRRGGYTF.

This clonotype has only a few counts. V usage is TRBV19 and J usage is TRBJ2-7; 8 bases are shared with TRBD1. CDR1 LNHDA and CDR2 SQIVND come from the germline V gene (reference sequence). The CDR3 extends over 13 amino acids. V shed 3 bases and J 5 bases; nucleotides not matched to a gene: 3. CDR3 residues: CASSIATGDEQYF. CDR3 sequence (DNA): TGTGCCAGTAGTATCGCGACAGGGGACGAGCAGTACTTC.

The chain employs TRBV6-2 or TRBV6-3 and TRBJ2-1, with D unclear. The CDR3 contains 16 residues. CDR1 and CDR2 from the germline V gene are MNHEY and SVGEGT. The V and J ends lost 2 bases and 5 bases respectively, with 16 bases between them. This CDR3 reads CASSYTATPGNNEQFF. The CDR3 DNA sequence: TGTGCCAGCAGTTACACGGCTACCCCCGGCAACAATGAGCAGTTCTTC.